This TCR beta chain originates from a study of graft-versus-host responses after intestinal transplantation. As for the study in general: Induction using anti-thymocyte globulin, followed by tacrolimus and steroids for two to four years, was given to all recipients.

Whole-study findings and limits: Patients with graft-donor T cell macrochimerism had high graft-versus-host to host-versus-graft clonal ratios in allografts.

Germline V gives CDR1 SGHTA, CDR2 FQGNSA. The CDR3 consists of 15 residues. The V end lost 3 bases, the J end lost 0 bases, and 12 bases lay between the germline ends. Profiled with immunoSEQ multiplex PCR; TCRdb holds only in-frame clones, not every one. The data show 40,000 or so clones, roughly 96% seen once. As for this clone: Its antigen is undetermined.

This sequence originates from a human donor who was the organ donor for an intestinal transplant. This chain joins TRBV7-2 and TRBJ2-7; no firm D call. The specimen was unstimulated CD8+ T cells sorted from spleen or lymph node cells, collected before transplant. The CDR3 sequence is CASSLFNGPSYEQYF. The CDR3 DNA reads as TGTGCCAGCAGCTTGTTCAACGGGCCCTCCTACGAGCAGTACTTC.